These 21 T cell receptor beta chains share one sample of origin, sequenced in a study of T cell responses to AZD1222 COVID-19 vaccine. Clones were sequenced by immunoSEQ multiplex PCR, and TCRdb holds only the in-frame ones, with some missing. The sample has roughly 150,000 clones, roughly 89% seen once. The source was peripheral blood, collected on day 0 of AZD1222 vaccination. The receptors were sampled from an adult in good health.

This rearrangement joins TRBV28 to TRBJ2-1; unclear D gene. The CDR3 loop spans 13 amino acids. The V end was cut by 6 bases, the J end by 5 bases, with 11 bases between. The germline V gene has CDR1 MDHEN and CDR2 SYDVKM. DNA of the CDR3: TGTGCCAGCAGCCTTGAGAGCCACAATGAGCAGTTCTTC. As protein: CASSLESHNEQFF.

The rearrangement uses TRBV28 and TRBJ2-2, with D unclear. V was pared by 5 bases and J by 6 bases, with 16 bases between. Germline assignment: CDR1 MDHEN and CDR2 SYDVKM. The CDR3 consists of 15 residues. The CDR3 DNA sequence: TGTGCCAGCAGTCTCCTGACCCCACGACCCGGGGAGCTGTTTTTT. Protein sequence: CASSLLTPRPGELFF.

J is TRBJ2-1 and V is TRBV7-2; 12 positions match TRBD2. Trimming took 5 bases from V and 5 from J; bases not matched to a gene: 10. From germline, CDR1 is SGHTA and CDR2 FQGNSA. This CDR3 comprises 17 residues. The CDR3 DNA follows: TGTGCCAGCAGCCCCCGACTAGCGGGAGATCCGGACAATGAGCAGTTCTTC. Translating gives CASSPRLAGDPDNEQFF.

The chain combines TRBV6-2 or TRBV6-3 with TRBJ2-3; TRBD2 matches at 13 bases. J gave up 10 bases and V 2 bases, and 12 bases lay outside the gene matches. In germline, CDR1 is MNHEY, CDR2 SVGEGT. This CDR3 spans 17 amino acids. The CDR3 sequence is CASSYRGGLAGPKAQYF. CDR3 bases: TGTGCCAGCAGTTACCGTGGGGGACTAGCGGGGCCAAAGGCGCAGTATTTT.

The sample holds one count of this clone. The rearrangement joins TRBV28 to TRBJ2-1; D is perhaps TRBD2 (5 bases). V lost 1 base, J lost 4 bases, and 11 bases lay in between. This CDR3 has 15 residues. CDR1 is MDHEN, CDR2 SYDVKM, per germline. CDR3 nucleotides: TGTGCCAGCAGTTTATCTCGGACGGGGTACAATGAGCAGTTCTTC. Amino acid sequence: CASSLSRTGYNEQFF.

The chain recombines TRBV21-1 with TRBJ2-6. TRBV21-1 is listed as a pseudogene. The CDR3 covers 15 residues. CDR3: CASSLKRNGANVLTF. CDR3 DNA: TGTGCCAGCAGCCTTAAACGTAACGGGGCCAACGTCCTGACTTTC.

This clone was found once. V gene TRBV10-3 combines with J gene TRBJ1-2, with D perhaps matching TRBD1 (6 bases). The CDR3 runs to 14 residues. CDR1 is ENHRY and CDR2 is SYGVKD in the germline V gene. Trimming stripped 0 bases from V and 4 bases from J, with 9 bases between. CDR3 sequence reads: CAISESEDSYGYTF. The CDR3 region has the DNA TGTGCCATCAGTGAGTCAGAGGACAGCTATGGCTACACCTTC.

The chain joins TRBV18 to TRBJ2-7, with 9 bases identical to TRBD1. The CDR3 consists of 15 residues. Germline V lookup: CDR1 KGHSH, CDR2 LQKENI. V was pared by 3 bases and J by 0 bases, with 3 bases of the junction left unmatched. CDR3 sequence reads: CASSPDRGYSYEQYF. The CDR3 nucleotides are TGTGCCAGCTCACCGGACAGGGGATACTCCTACGAGCAGTACTTC.

This chain links TRBV21-1 with TRBJ2-3; the table's TRBD2 call for D was not verified on the DNA. TRBV21-1 is shown as a pseudogene. CDR3 size: 17 residues. The CDR3 is CASSRGFRLAGSDTQYF. The CDR3 DNA reads as TGTGCCAGCTCTAGGGGGTTTCGACTAGCGGGTTCAGATACGCAGTATTTT.

The rearrangement uses TRBV7-8 and TRBJ2-5; D gene uncertain. The V end was cut by 3 bases, the J end by 4 bases, with 6 bases between. The germline V gene has CDR1 SGHVS and CDR2 FQNEAQ. The CDR3 consists of 12 residues. DNA for the CDR3: TGTGCCAGCAGCTTTAACAGAGAGACCCAGTACTTC. Amino acids: CASSFNRETQYF.

This chain links TRBV19 with TRBJ1-4; 7 bases match TRBD1. CDR1 LNHDA and CDR2 SQIVND come from the germline V gene (reference sequence). Germline trimming cut 9 bases from V and 1 base from J; bases unmatched to any gene: 14. This CDR3 is 17 amino acids long. The CDR3 spells CASYPRGYRETNEKLFF. DNA of the CDR3: TGTGCCAGCTACCCCAGGGGGTATCGAGAAACTAATGAAAAACTGTTTTTT.

This clone was found a few times. The chain joins TRBV7-3 to TRBJ1-1; a weak D match, TRBD1 (5 bases). The CDR3 has 13 amino acids. The V end lost 4 bases, the J end lost 5 bases, and 11 bases lay between the germline ends. Germline CDR1 and CDR2: SGHTA and FQGTGA. CDR3 sequence reads: CASSSATGTEAFF. The CDR3 region has the DNA TGTGCCAGCAGCTCAGCCACAGGAACTGAAGCTTTCTTT.

The J gene is TRBJ2-7, the V gene TRBV18; D not resolved. The CDR3 extends over 12 amino acids. Germline-derived CDR1 and CDR2 are KGHSH and LQKENI. The V and J ends lost 5 bases and 4 bases respectively, with 9 bases between them. This CDR3 reads CASSSDGYEQYF. Written as DNA, the CDR3 is TGTGCCAGCTCAAGCGACGGATACGAGCAGTACTTC.

DNA of the CDR3: TGTGCCAGCAGCACTGGGGACAGGGAGAATGGCTACACCTTC. Its protein product is CASSTGDRENGYTF. The chain is built from TRBV28 and TRBJ1-2; TRBD1 matches 9 bases. CDR1 and CDR2 from the germline V gene are MDHEN and SYDVKM. The CDR3 sequence is 14 residues long. The V gene end was trimmed by 6 bases and the J gene end by 6 bases; junction bases not matched to a gene: 8.

The chain uses TRBV28 and TRBJ1-1; D remains unclear. The length of the CDR3 is 11 residues. Trimming took off 8 bases at V and 10 bases at J, with 14 bases between the two ends. CDR1 is MDHEN, CDR2 SYDVKM, per germline. CDR3 region: CASGVLAAAFF. The CDR3 DNA reads TGTGCCAGCGGGGTGTTGGCCGCAGCTTTCTTT. Full variable domain (outside the CDR3, taken from reference TRBV28 and TRBJ1-1): DVKVTQSSRYLVKRTGEKVFLECVQDMDHENMFWYRQDPGLGLRLIYFSYDVKMKEKGDIPEGYSVSREKKERFSLILESASTNQTSMYLCASGVLAAAFFGQGTRLTVV.

This clone was detected only a few times. V is TRBV19 and J is TRBJ1-1; 9 positions agree with TRBD1. This CDR3 is built from 15 residues. Germline V gene sequence: CDR1 LNHDA, CDR2 SQIVND (reference sequence). Unmatched junction bases numbered 4, after V lost 5 bases and J lost 0 bases. The CDR3 region is CASSPGTGMNTEAFF. The CDR3 nucleotides are TGTGCCAGTAGTCCTGGGACAGGGATGAACACTGAAGCTTTCTTT.

CDR3 in amino acids: CASSPAWDSHYEQYF. The CDR3 DNA reads TGTGCCAGCAGTCCTGCTTGGGACAGTCACTACGAGCAGTACTTC. This chain joins TRBV28 and TRBJ2-7, with 7 positions matching TRBD1. CDR1 and CDR2 from the germline V gene are MDHEN and SYDVKM. The CDR3 extends over 15 amino acids. The V gene end was trimmed by 5 bases and the J gene end by 3 bases; junction bases not matched to a gene: 10. Supplemented by reference TRBV28 and TRBJ2-7, the full variable domain reads DVKVTQSSRYLVKRTGEKVFLECVQDMDHENMFWYRQDPGLGLRLIYFSYDVKMKEKGDIPEGYSVSREKKERFSLILESASTNQTSMYLCASSPAWDSHYEQYFGPGTRLTVT.

The chain combines TRBV4-3 with TRBJ2-1; 8 bases are shared with TRBD2. Germline CDR1 reads LGHNA; CDR2 reads YSLEER. V shed 1 base, J shed 5 bases, and the junction held 10 bases outside the gene matches. The CDR3 spans 17 residues. In DNA form, the CDR3 reads TGCGCCAGCAGCCAAGTCGTAGCGGGGTCAAGAAACAATGAGCAGTTCTTC. Encoded protein: CASSQVVAGSRNNEQFF.

The chain is built from TRBV7-9 and TRBJ2-7; D might be TRBD2 (5 bases). V was cut by 8 bases and J by 2 bases, with 13 bases left in between. This CDR3 is 13 amino acids long. The V gene's germline CDR1 is SEHNR and CDR2 FQNEAQ (reference sequence). The CDR3, as DNA: TGTGCCAGCGGGTTAAGAGGGACCTACGAGCAGTACTTC. It specifies CASGLRGTYEQYF.

V is TRBV7-9 and J is TRBJ1-2; no definite D call. The germline V gene has CDR1 SEHNR and CDR2 FQNEAQ (reference sequence). The CDR3 covers 15 residues. The V end lost 0 bases, the J end lost 4 bases, and 12 bases lay between the germline ends. For the CDR3, the DNA is TGTGCCAGCAGCTTAGCGCTGAGAAGGGCCTATGGCTACACCTTC. Amino acids: CASSLALRRAYGYTF.

This chain's CDR3 is CASSSPEGQDSYEQYF. As DNA, the CDR3 is TGTGCCAGCAGTTCCCCTGAGGGACAGGACTCCTACGAGCAGTACTTC. The V call is TRBV6-5, the J call TRBJ2-7; TRBD1 agrees at 8 bases. Per the germline V gene, CDR1 is MNHEY and CDR2 is SVGAGI. Trimming removed 4 bases from V and 0 bases from J; junction bases left unmatched: 8. The CDR3 loop spans 16 amino acids.